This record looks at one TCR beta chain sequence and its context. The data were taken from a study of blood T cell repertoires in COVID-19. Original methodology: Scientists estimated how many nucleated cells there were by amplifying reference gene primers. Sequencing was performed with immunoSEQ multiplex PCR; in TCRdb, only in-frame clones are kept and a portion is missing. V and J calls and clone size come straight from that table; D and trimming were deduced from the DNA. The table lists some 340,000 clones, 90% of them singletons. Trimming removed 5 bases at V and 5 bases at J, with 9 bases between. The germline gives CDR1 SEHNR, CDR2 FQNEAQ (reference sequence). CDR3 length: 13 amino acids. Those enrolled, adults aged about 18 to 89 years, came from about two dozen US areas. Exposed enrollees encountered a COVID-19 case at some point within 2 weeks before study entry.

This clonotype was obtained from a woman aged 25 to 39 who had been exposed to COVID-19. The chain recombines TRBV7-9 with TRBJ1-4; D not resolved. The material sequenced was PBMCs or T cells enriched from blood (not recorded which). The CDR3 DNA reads TGTGCCAGCAGCCGGGGAGGGAATGAAAAACTGTTTTTT. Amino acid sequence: CASSRGGNEKLFF.